These 3 T cell receptor beta chains were sequenced from one sample in a study of cytomegalovirus exposure and HLA in healthy donors. Libraries were prepared by immunoSEQ multiplex PCR; TCRdb keeps only in-frame clonotypes and omits some of them. Of 65,000 to 80,000 clones listed, 94% are singletons. Sequencing used PBMCs. The source of these receptors is a woman under 30 in good health and CMV-seronegative.

The V call is TRBV6-5, the J call TRBJ1-6, with D possibly being TRBD1 (5 bases). The CDR3 sequence is 15 residues long. Trimming left V 6 bases short and J 3 bases short, with 12 bases between. The germline V gene has CDR1 MNHEY and CDR2 SVGAGI. The CDR3 is CASSYAGDYNSPLHF. The DNA for the CDR3 is TGTGCCAGCAGCTACGCGGGGGACTATAATTCACCCCTCCACTTT.

V is TRBV6-8 and J is TRBJ2-1, with a possible D match to TRBD2 (5 bases). CDR3 size: 14 residues. Germline-derived CDR1 and CDR2 are MNHGY and SAAAGT. V lost 5 bases and J 6 bases, leaving 14 bases between the germline ends. CDR3 nucleotides: TGTGCCAGCAGTGGGAGAAACGTCGTCAATGAGCAGTTCTTC. Protein: CASSGRNVVNEQFF.

The chain joins TRBV6-4 to TRBJ2-1, with 11 bases matching TRBD2. V shed 0 bases, J shed 10 bases, and the junction held 2 bases outside the gene matches. In germline, CDR1 is MRHNA, CDR2 SNTAGT. The CDR3 length is 14 residues. CDR3 nucleotides: TGTGCCAGCAGTGACTCCGGGACTAGCGGCGAGCAGTTCTTC. This codes for CASSDSGTSGEQFF.